The rows below give T cell receptor beta chains drawn from one sample of a study of memory CD4+ T cells and cytomegalovirus serostatus. Produced via immunoSEQ multiplex PCR; TCRdb's table is partial and in-frame only. The sample consists of about 50,000 clones, approximately 80% of them appearing once. The sequencing input was memory CD4+ T cells from blood. These receptors all come from an adult in good health and CMV-seronegative. The CDR3 runs from the conserved cysteine through the conserved F or W. The order of the fields is J gene, D gene, V gene, CDR3 protein, CDR3 DNA. A D gene is named only where the DNA matches it firmly.

j_call: TRBJ2-5
d_call: .
v_call: TRBV25-1
cdr3_aa: CASSELREETQYF
cdr3_nt: TGTGCCAGCAGTGAACTTCGGGAAGAGACCCAGTACTTC

j_call: TRBJ1-1
d_call: .
v_call: TRBV27
cdr3_aa: CASIKRTGRVEVVNTEAFF
cdr3_nt: TGTGCCAGCATCAAAAGGACCGGCAGGGTGGAAGTGGTGAACACTGAAGCTTTCTTT

j_call: TRBJ1-5
d_call: .
v_call: TRBV7-9
cdr3_aa: CASSIDGRQPQHF
cdr3_nt: TGTGCCAGCAGCATCGACGGGAGGCAGCCCCAGCATTTT

j_call: TRBJ2-7
d_call: .
v_call: TRBV5-4
cdr3_aa: CASSLEAASYEQYF
cdr3_nt: TGTGCCAGCAGCTTGGAGGCGGCCTCCTACGAGCAGTACTTC

j_call: TRBJ2-1
d_call: TRBD2
v_call: TRBV5-1
cdr3_aa: CASSTTSGNEQFF
cdr3_nt: TGCGCCAGCAGCACCACTAGCGGCAATGAGCAGTTCTTC

j_call: TRBJ2-5
d_call: .
v_call: TRBV6-1
cdr3_aa: CASSEGSLVETQYF
cdr3_nt: TGTGCCAGCAGTGAAGGGTCCCTAGTGGAGACCCAGTACTTC

j_call: TRBJ2-7
d_call: TRBD1
v_call: TRBV11-3
cdr3_aa: CASSSVGQGSEQYF
cdr3_nt: TGTGCCAGCAGCTCCGTGGGACAGGGTAGCGAGCAGTACTTC

j_call: TRBJ1-2
d_call: TRBD1
v_call: TRBV4-2
cdr3_aa: CAGQGRIRSYGYTF
cdr3_nt: TGTGCCGGACAGGGGAGGATTCGCAGCTATGGCTACACCTTC

j_call: TRBJ2-7
d_call: TRBD1
v_call: TRBV2
cdr3_aa: CASSLPPTGVADYEQYF
cdr3_nt: TGTGCCAGCAGTCTTCCTCCGACAGGGGTGGCCGATTACGAGCAGTACTTC

j_call: TRBJ2-3
d_call: .
v_call: TRBV5-1
cdr3_aa: CASSDFSLGSDTQYF
cdr3_nt: TGCGCCAGCAGCGATTTTTCACTAGGCTCAGATACGCAGTATTTT

j_call: TRBJ1-1
d_call: .
v_call: TRBV7-9
cdr3_aa: CASSTSTMNTEAFF
cdr3_nt: TGTGCCAGCAGCACTAGCACTATGAACACTGAAGCTTTCTTT

j_call: TRBJ1-4
d_call: .
v_call: TRBV28
cdr3_aa: CASTPGWGDNEKLFF
cdr3_nt: TGTGCCAGCACCCCCGGGTGGGGTGATAATGAAAAACTGTTTTTT

j_call: TRBJ1-5
d_call: .
v_call: TRBV19
cdr3_aa: CASSHGLNQPQHF
cdr3_nt: TGTGCCAGTAGCCACGGTCTCAATCAGCCCCAGCATTTT

j_call: TRBJ2-5
d_call: .
v_call: TRBV7-2
cdr3_aa: CASSAPRETQYF
cdr3_nt: TGTGCCAGCAGCGCCCCCCGCGAGACCCAGTACTTC